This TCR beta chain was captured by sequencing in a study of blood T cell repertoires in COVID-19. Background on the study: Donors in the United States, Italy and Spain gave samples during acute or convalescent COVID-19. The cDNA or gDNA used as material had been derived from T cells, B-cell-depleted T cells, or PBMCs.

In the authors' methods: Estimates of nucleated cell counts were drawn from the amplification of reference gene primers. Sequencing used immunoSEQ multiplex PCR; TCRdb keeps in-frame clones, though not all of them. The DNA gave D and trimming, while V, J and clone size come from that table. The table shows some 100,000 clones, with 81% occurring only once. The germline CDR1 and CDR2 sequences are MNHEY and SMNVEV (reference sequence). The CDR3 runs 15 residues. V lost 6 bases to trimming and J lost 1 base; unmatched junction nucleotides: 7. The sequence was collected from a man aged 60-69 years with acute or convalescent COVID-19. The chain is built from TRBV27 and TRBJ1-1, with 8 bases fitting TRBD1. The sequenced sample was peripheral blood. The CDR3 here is CASSFSDRENTEAFF. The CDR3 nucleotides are TGTGCCAGCAGCTTCTCGGACAGGGAGAACACTGAAGCTTTCTTT.